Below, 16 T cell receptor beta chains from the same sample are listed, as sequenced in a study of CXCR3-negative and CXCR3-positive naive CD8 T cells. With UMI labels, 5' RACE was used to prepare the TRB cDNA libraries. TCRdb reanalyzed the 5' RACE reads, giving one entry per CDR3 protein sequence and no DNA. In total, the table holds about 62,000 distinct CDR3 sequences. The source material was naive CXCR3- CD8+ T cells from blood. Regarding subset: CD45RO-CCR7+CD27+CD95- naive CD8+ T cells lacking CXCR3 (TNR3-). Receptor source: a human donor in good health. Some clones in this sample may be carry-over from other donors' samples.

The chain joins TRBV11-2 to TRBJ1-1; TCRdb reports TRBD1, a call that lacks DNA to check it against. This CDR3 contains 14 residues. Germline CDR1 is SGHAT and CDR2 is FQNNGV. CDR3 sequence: CASSLQGVGTEAFF.

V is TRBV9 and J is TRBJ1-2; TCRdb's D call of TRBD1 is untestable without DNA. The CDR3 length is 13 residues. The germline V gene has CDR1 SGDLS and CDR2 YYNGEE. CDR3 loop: CASSVGQNYGYTF. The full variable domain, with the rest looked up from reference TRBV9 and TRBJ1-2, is DSGVTQTPKHLITATGQRVTLRCSPRSGDLSVYWYQQSLDQGLQFLIQYYNGEERAKGNILERFSAQQFPDLHSELNLSSLELGDSALYFCASSVGQNYGYTFGSGTRLTVV.

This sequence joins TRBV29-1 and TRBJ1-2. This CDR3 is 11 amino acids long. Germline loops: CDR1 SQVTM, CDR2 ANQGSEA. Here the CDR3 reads CSVDDANGYTF.

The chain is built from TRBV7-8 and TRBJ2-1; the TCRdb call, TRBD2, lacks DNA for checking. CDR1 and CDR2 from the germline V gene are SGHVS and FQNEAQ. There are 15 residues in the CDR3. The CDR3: CASSLGLAGINEQFF.

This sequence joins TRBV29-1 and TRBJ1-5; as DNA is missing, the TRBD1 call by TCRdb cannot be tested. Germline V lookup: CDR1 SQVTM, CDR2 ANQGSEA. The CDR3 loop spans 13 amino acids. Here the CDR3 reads CSVRTGDRQPQHF.

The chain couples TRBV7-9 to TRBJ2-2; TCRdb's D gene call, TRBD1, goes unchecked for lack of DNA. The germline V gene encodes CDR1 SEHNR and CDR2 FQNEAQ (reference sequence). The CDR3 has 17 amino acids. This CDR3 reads CASSLDRAQILTGELFF. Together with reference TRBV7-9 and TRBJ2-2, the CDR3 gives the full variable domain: DTGVSQNPRHKITKRGQNVTFRCDPISEHNRLYWYRQTLGQGPEFLTYFQNEAQLEKSRLLSDRFSAERPKGSFSTLEIQRTEQGDSAMYLCASSLDRAQILTGELFFGEGSRLTVL.

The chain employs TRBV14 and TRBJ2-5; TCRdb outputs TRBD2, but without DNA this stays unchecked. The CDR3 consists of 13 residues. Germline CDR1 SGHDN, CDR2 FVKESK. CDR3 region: CASSPSGMETQYF.

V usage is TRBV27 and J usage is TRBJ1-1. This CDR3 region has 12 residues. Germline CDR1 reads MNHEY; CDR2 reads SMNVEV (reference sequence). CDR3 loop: CASSWGNTEAFF.

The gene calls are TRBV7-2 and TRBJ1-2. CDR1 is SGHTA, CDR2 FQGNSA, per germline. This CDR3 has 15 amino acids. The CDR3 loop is CASSLLGAGFDGYTF.

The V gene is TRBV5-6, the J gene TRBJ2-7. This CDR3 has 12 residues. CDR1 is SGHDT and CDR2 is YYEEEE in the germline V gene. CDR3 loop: CASSSDVYEQYF. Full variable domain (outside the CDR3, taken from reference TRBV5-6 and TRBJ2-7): DAGVTQSPTHLIKTRGQQVTLRCSPKSGHDTVSWYQQALGQGPQFIFQYYEEEERQRGNFPDRFSGHQFPNYSSELNVNALLLGDSALYLCASSSDVYEQYFGPGTRLTVT.

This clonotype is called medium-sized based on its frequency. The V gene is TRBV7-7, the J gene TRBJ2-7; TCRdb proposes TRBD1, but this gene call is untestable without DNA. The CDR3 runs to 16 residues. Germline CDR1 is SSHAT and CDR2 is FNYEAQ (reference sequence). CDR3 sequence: CASSPLFVAGTYEQYF.

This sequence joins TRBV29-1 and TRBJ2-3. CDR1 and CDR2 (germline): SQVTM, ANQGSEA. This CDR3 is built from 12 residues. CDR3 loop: CSVEGNTDTQYF.

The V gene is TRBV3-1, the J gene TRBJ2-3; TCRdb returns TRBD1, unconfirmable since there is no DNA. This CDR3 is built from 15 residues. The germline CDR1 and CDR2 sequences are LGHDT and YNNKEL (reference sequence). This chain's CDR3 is CASSPRLVITDTQYF.

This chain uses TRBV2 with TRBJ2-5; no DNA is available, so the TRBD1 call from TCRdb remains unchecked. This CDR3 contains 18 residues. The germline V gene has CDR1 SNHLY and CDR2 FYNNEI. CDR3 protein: CASSEVPLGQGDGETQYF.

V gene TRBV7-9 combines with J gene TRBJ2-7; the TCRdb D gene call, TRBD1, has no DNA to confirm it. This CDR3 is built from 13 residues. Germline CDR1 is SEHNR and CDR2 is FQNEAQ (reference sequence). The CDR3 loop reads CASSNRDTYEQYF.

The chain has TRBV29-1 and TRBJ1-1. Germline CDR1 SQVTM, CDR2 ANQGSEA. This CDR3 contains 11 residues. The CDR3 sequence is CSVLTYTEAFF.